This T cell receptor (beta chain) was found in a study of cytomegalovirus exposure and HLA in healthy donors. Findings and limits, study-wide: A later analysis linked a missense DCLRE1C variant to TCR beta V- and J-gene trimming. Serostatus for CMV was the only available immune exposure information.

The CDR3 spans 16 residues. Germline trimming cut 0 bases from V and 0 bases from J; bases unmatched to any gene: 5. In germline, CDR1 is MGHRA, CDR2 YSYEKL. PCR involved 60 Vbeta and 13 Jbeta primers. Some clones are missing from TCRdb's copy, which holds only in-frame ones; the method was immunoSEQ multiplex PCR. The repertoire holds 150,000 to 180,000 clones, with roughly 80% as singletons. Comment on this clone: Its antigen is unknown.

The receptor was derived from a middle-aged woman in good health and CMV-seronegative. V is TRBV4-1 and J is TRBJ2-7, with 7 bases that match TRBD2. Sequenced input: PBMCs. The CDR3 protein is CASSQESSGLSYEQYF. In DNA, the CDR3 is TGCGCCAGCAGCCAAGAAAGTAGCGGGCTCTCCTACGAGCAGTACTTC.